Described below is a single T cell receptor beta chain sequence and its context. This clonotype has just a few counts. The antigen this receptor binds is unknown. Nothing much larger sits one base from this clone, and base qualities are not available. This entry comes from a study of T cells after yellow fever vaccination (dated by TCRdb to the late 2010s). Notes on the research overall: The SMART-Seq v4 Ultra Low Input RNA kit was used to prepare libraries from fractions with low cell numbers. To track T-cell clones before and after primary and booster YFV17D yellow fever vaccination, bulk TCR alpha and beta repertoires were sequenced longitudinally. Two healthy male donors, one aged 18 to 30 and one aged 30 to 39 years, were included in the cohort. Blood samples were taken at several timepoints before and after primary and secondary immunization, and bulk PBMC replicates and cell subsets were isolated.

Reading the label with the study, this specimen's treatment or condition is: live attenuated yellow fever vaccine strain. PBMCs were isolated from peripheral blood using a standard Ficoll-Paque protocol. Dynabeads CD4 and CD8 positive selection kits were used to isolate the CD4 and CD8 T-cell fractions. RNA was extracted with TriZol from bulk PBMCs, CD4 and CD8 fractions, and dextramer-positive and dextramer-negative fractions. TCRdb names Illumina NovaSeq 6000 as the instrument used. TCR cDNA was synthesized by 5'RACE template switching, which introduced a universal primer site and unique molecular identifiers. Priming of cDNA synthesis was performed from both the TCR alpha and TCR beta constant segments. Libraries were amplified in two PCR steps, with sample barcodes and sequencing adapters added in the second step. Sequencing of the libraries was done on either Illumina HiSeq 2500 (2x100 bp) or NovaSeq (2x150 bp). The authors' pipeline ran thus. Demultiplexing of reads and collapsing into UMI consensus sequences were performed with MIGEC, and V(D)J alignment was carried out with MiXCR. Clonotypes responding to the vaccine were identified with edgeR on replicate PBMC samples, with the criteria of FDR below 0.01 and a log2 fold change above 5 up to day 15. Each bulk clonotype received a CD4 or CD8 identity based on whether the sequenced CD4 or CD8 repertoire contained that clonotype at higher abundance. Through fastp at Q25 and MiXCR, TCRdb rebuilt clones from the public reads, retaining in-frame beta chains. Duplicate CDR3 protein sequences are folded into a single record with the most common DNA and genes. The V and J calls here are based on TCRdb, not the publication. The sample contains about 120,000 distinct CDR3 sequences, 8.9% of them found a single time. The top ten constitute 30% to 40% of the sample.

The CDR3 spans 12 residues, from the cysteine through the phenylalanine. The kept DNA is CDR3 alone, 36 bases in frame from the first base. A distance of 9 bases separates the germline ends of V and J, which lose 8 bases and 2 bases respectively. What the work shows at the level of the full study, not this receptor alone: A small fraction of clonotypes showed up in both the CD4 and CD8 compartments, probably as a result of convergent recombination. The secondary T-cell response was found to be weaker but faster than the primary response, with a peak reached on day 5 rather than on day 15. Because only a couple of donors were included in the study, the extent to which the findings can be generalized is limited. Most clones expanded after primary vaccination were re-detected after the booster (around 96% of CD4 and 88% of CD8), suggesting broad memory maintenance. FACS-sorted repertoires could contain abundant contaminating clonotypes from the bulk population, so computational filtering was required.

The receptor was isolated from a man aged 18 to 30 who received the YFV17D yellow fever vaccine. The sequenced sample was CD8+ T cells sorted from PBMCs, obtained on the day of the yellow fever booster vaccination. The chain couples TRBV12-3 or TRBV12-4 to TRBJ1-1, and TRBD1 may be the D gene, going by 5 matching bases. The CDR3 has the sequence CASAGGNTEAFF. The bases are TGTGCCAGCGCTGGGGGAAACACTGAAGCTTTCTTT.